The 13 T cell receptor beta chains listed next were all sequenced from one sample in a study of CD8 T cells in ankylosing spondylitis (dated by TCRdb to about 2017). The study at large found these results: A TCR beta motif made up of about eight highly homologous amino acid variants appeared to be characteristic of blood from ankylosing spondylitis patients.

The method was 5' RACE. TCRdb lists the instrument as Illumina HiSeq 2500. The public reads were quality trimmed at Q25 with fastp and then assembled into clones with MiXCR by TCRdb, keeping productive beta chains. CDR3 protein sequences are deduplicated, and each keeps its most common genes and DNA. The sample records 500,000 to 650,000 distinct CDR3 sequences, over 4% of which are singletons. The ten largest clones take up under 4.5% of the sample. These TCRs are of unknown antigen specificity. Material: blood, either unsorted or a sorted T cell fraction (not recorded which). The receptors were sampled from a male donor with ankylosing spondylitis.

This clonotype has only a few counts. The rearrangement uses TRBV10-2 and TRBJ2-7; TRBD1 aligns across 9 bases. V lost 8 bases and J lost 2; bases outside the gene matches: 7. The germline V gene encodes CDR1 WSHSY and CDR2 SAAADI. The CDR3 is 14 residues long. CDR3 region: CASGSGQGPYEQYF. DNA of the CDR3: TGCGCCAGCGGGTCGGGACAGGGTCCCTACGAGCAGTACTTC.

This clonotype was counted at least ten times. The chain employs TRBV29-1 and TRBJ2-7; 7 nucleotides agree with TRBD2. With V trimmed by 6 bases and J by 6 bases, 8 bases remained unmatched. This CDR3 has 12 residues. Germline assignment: CDR1 SQVTM and CDR2 ANQGSEA. The CDR3 region has the DNA TGCAGCGTGGGGGGGACTCCGGCCGAGCAGTACTTC. It yields the protein CSVGGTPAEQYF.

This clonotype was detected many times. One end of the junction is discordant with germline, which a read error may explain. This chain links TRBV12-3 or TRBV12-4 with TRBJ1-6, with 7 bases that match TRBD1. The CDR3 loop spans 15 amino acids. The CDR3 spells CASSLDGRGFTPLHF. The CDR3 nucleotides are TGTGCCAGTAGTTTAGATGGCAGGGGGTTTACACCCCTCCACTTT.

This clonotype was observed at least ten times. The chain recombines TRBV5-1 with TRBJ2-1, with 7 bases aligning to TRBD2. V lost 7 bases to trimming and J lost 0 bases; unmatched junction nucleotides: 4. Germline values: CDR1 SGHRS, CDR2 YFSETQ. This CDR3 is built from 14 residues. The CDR3 reads CASGGSSSYNEQFF. The DNA of the CDR3 is TGCGCCAGCGGCGGGAGTAGCTCCTACAATGAGCAGTTCTTC.

This clonotype was recorded many times. V and J are TRBV4-2 and TRBJ2-5; a weak D match, TRBD1 (5 bases). V gave up 0 bases and J gave up 2 bases, with 13 bases separating them. This CDR3 is built from 16 residues. Germline values: CDR1 LGHNA, CDR2 YNFKEQ. DNA of the CDR3: TGTGCCAGCAGCCAAGAATCGATGACAGCTCAAGAGACCCAGTACTTC. Its translation: CASSQESMTAQETQYF.

The table lists this clonotype with many counts. The chain combines TRBV25-1 with TRBJ2-1; D ambiguous. The CDR3 is 14 amino acids. The V and J ends lost 0 bases and 4 bases respectively, with 7 bases between them. Germline CDR1 is MGHDK and CDR2 is SYGVNS. The CDR3: CASSEYRQYNEQFF. The CDR3 region has the DNA TGTGCCAGCAGTGAATATAGGCAGTACAATGAGCAGTTCTTC.

This clonotype was detected a few times. The chain links TRBV2 to TRBJ1-5; 8 bases line up with TRBD1. V shed 7 bases, J shed 4 bases, and the junction held 6 bases outside the gene matches. From germline, CDR1 is SNHLY and CDR2 FYNNEI. CDR3 length equals 14 residues. In DNA, the CDR3 is TGTGCCAGCACTCGGACAGGGTGGAATCAGCCCCAGCATTTT. It codes for CASTRTGWNQPQHF.

This clonotype was picked up many times. This rearrangement joins TRBV29-1 to TRBJ2-7, with D possibly TRBD2 on 6 matching bases. Germline CDR1 and CDR2: SQVTM and ANQGSEA. Trimming cost V 4 bases and J 5 bases, with 15 bases left between them. There are 13 residues in the CDR3. The CDR3 DNA reads as TGCAGCGTTGGGCAGTTCGGGGAGGACGAGCAGTACTTC. Amino acid sequence: CSVGQFGEDEQYF.

This clonotype has ten or more counts. The rearrangement links TRBV5-8 to TRBJ1-5; tentatively, D is TRBD1 (5 bases). Trimming cost V 5 bases and J 8 bases, with 11 bases left between them. The CDR3 consists of 12 residues. Germline V gene data show CDR1 as SGHTS and CDR2 as YDEGEE. The chain's CDR3 is CASRKVGEPQHF. DNA of the CDR3: TGTGCCAGCAGAAAAGTGGGGGAGCCCCAGCATTTT.

There are many counts of this clonotype. The genes are TRBV12-3 or TRBV12-4 and TRBJ1-5, with TRBD1 as a possible D gene (5 bases). CDR3 size: 15 residues. Trimming stripped 7 bases from V and 4 bases from J, with 17 bases between. CDR3 in amino acids: CASTTWGFPNQPQHF. The CDR3 nucleotides are TGTGCCAGCACTACTTGGGGGTTTCCTAATCAGCCCCAGCATTTT.

This clonotype was detected many times. An end of the junction does not agree with germline; a read error may underlie this. The rearrangement joins TRBV7-7 to TRBJ1-1; perhaps TRBD1 as D (6 bases). Germline V gives CDR1 SSHAT, CDR2 FNYEAQ (reference sequence). This CDR3 has 13 residues. In DNA form, the CDR3 reads TGTGCTAGCAGCCTCCAAAGGGGGACTGAAGCTTTCTTT. Amino acid sequence: CASSLQRGTEAFF. Full variable domain (rest looked up from reference TRBV7-7 and TRBJ1-1): GAGVSQSPRYKVTKRGQDVTLRCDPISSHATLYWYQQALGQGPEFLTYFNYEAQPDKSGLPSDRFSAERPEGSISTLTIQRTEQRDSAMYRCASSLQRGTEAFFGQGTRLTVV.

This clonotype showed up many times. The chain couples TRBV4-3 to TRBJ2-1, with D possibly being TRBD2 (6 bases). V was pared by 4 bases and J by 6 bases, with 10 bases between. The CDR3 extends over 13 amino acids. CDR1 is LGHNA, CDR2 YSLEER, per germline. CDR3 loop: CASSRKTSNEQFF. The CDR3 nucleotides read TGCGCCAGCAGCCGAAAGACTAGCAATGAGCAGTTCTTC.

Many counts were recorded for this clonotype. The chain carries TRBV5-5 and TRBJ2-1, with TRBD1 as a possible D gene (6 bases). CDR1 and CDR2 from the germline V gene are SGHKS and YYEKEE (reference sequence). This CDR3 region has 15 residues. Trimming removed 4 bases from V and 3 bases from J, with 14 bases in between. CDR3 protein: CASSLWGLSYNEQFF. CDR3 coding DNA: TGTGCCAGCAGCCTGTGGGGGCTTAGCTACAATGAGCAGTTCTTC.